This paragraph reports one T cell receptor (beta chain). The entry originates in a study of blood T cell repertoires in COVID-19. Across the whole study: Some COVID-19 samples were acute and others convalescent; all came from the United States, Italy and Spain.

TCRdb keeps only in-frame clones here, not all; method: immunoSEQ multiplex PCR. Altogether around 53,000 clones are present, more than 75% being singletons, with the ten largest covering approximately 6%. In germline, CDR1 is MNHNS, CDR2 SASEGT. V shed 2 bases and J shed 2 bases, with 18 bases lying between them. The CDR3 spans 17 residues. The sequenced sample consisted of peripheral blood. J is TRBJ1-2 and V is TRBV6-1; D is perhaps TRBD1 (6 bases). The clonotype comes from a woman aged 60-75 years with COVID-19, enrolled during active disease. As DNA, the CDR3 is TGTGCCAGCAGTGAAAGAATGGGCGGGGGGGGCAACTATGGCTACACCTTC. Its translation: CASSERMGGGGNYGYTF.